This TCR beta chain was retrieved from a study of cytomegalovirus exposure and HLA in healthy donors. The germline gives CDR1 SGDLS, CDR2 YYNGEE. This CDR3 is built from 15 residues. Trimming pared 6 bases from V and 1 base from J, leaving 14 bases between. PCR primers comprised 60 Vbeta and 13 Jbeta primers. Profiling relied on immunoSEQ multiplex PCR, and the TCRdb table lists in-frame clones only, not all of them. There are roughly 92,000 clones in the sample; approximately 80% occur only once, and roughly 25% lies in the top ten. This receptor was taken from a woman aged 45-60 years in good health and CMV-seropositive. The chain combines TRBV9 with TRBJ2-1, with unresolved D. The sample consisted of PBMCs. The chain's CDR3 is CASTPGGGSYNEQFF. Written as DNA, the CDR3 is TGTGCCAGCACCCCCGGCGGCGGATCCTACAATGAGCAGTTCTTC.